This entry is about one T cell receptor (beta chain). Its matching antigen is unknown. The data were obtained in a study of T cells expressing NK-cell markers. Study information: Seven HCMV-seropositive donors and one seronegative donor made up the eight sequenced donors.

The authors made TCR beta cDNA libraries by 5'RACE template switching. This switching added a universal primer site and UMIs. TCRdb derives one entry per CDR3 protein from the 5' RACE reads, leaving out DNA. The sample yields 350,000 to 450,000 distinct CDR3 sequences, of which the top ten take up roughly 5.2%. The study's findings and limits: One observes that, in a handful of donors, these clonotypes were also the leading ones within the CD3+CD56-NKG2C+ fraction. Unclear, still, was the HCMV specificity of the expanded NKG2C+ T cell clones.

The CDR3 spans 17 residues. In germline, CDR1 is SGHDN, CDR2 FVKESK. The material sequenced was blood T cells: a sorted CD56 or NKG2C T cell subset, CD4+ or CD8+ T cells, or bulk PBMC T cells (not recorded which). The rearrangement joins TRBV14 to TRBJ1-1. The receptor was derived from a man aged 18-69 years in good health. CDR3 region: CASSPIRGTQLNTEAFF.